This T cell receptor beta chain was observed in a study of T cells in localized non-small cell lung cancer. Clones were read by immunoSEQ multiplex PCR, and TCRdb kept only the in-frame ones, dropping some. The table records tens of thousands of clones, around 85% of them present only once. Germline CDR1 is MNHEY and CDR2 is SVGAGI. V lost 5 bases and J lost 2; bases outside the gene matches: 4. The CDR3 extends over 15 amino acids. Notes on the study in general: Researchers found a median about 53 of the top 100 tumor clones in adjacent lung. It was uninvolved adjacent lung that showed the highest T cell clonality, exceeding tumor. A denser population of T cells in blood accompanied longer overall survival.

Comment on this clone: The antigen remains undetermined.

J is TRBJ2-3 and V is TRBV6-5, with 10 bases lining up with TRBD1. The receptor was derived from a female donor over 55 with stage I lung adenocarcinoma. Here the sequenced sample was peripheral blood, taken before any cancer treatment. Written as DNA, the CDR3 is TGTGCCAGCAGTCGACAGGGGGCCCCCACAGATACGCAGTATTTT. It encodes CASSRQGAPTDTQYF.